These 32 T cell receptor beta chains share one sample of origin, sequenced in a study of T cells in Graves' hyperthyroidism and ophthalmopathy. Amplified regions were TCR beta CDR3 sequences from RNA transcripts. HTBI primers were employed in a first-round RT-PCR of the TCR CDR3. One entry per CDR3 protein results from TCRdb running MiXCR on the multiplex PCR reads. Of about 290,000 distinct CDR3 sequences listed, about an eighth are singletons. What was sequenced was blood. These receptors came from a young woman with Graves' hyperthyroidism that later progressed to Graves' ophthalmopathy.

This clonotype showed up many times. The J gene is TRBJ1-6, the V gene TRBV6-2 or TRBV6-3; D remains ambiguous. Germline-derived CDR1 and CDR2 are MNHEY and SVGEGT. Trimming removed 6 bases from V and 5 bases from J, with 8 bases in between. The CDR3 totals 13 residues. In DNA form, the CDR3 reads TGTGCCAGCAGCATTCAGCATAATTCACCCCTCCACTTT. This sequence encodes CASSIQHNSPLHF.

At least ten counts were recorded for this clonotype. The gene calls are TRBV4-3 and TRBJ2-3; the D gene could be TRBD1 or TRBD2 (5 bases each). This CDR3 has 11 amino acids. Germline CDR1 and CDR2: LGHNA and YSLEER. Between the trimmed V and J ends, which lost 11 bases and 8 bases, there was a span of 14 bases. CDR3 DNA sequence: TGCGCCCACCGAGGGGCGGGTACGCAGTATTTT. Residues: CAHRGAGTQYF.

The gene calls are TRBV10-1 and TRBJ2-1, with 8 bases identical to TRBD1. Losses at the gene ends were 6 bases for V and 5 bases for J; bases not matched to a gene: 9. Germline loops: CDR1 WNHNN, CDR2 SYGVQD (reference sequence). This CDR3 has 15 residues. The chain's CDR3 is CASRDDQDRDNEQFF. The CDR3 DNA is TGCGCCAGCAGGGACGACCAGGACAGGGACAATGAGCAGTTCTTC.

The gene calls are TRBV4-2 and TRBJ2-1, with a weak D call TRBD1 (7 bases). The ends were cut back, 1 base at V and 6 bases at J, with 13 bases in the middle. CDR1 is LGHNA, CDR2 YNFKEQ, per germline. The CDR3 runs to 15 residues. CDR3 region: CASSQGAGGGNEQFF. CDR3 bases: TGTGCCAGCAGCCAAGGGGCAGGGGGAGGCAATGAGCAGTTCTTC.

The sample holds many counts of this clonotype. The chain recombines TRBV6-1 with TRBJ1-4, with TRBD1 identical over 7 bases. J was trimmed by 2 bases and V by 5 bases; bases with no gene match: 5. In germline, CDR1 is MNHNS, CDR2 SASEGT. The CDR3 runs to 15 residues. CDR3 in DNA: TGTGCCAGCAGTTTGGGCAGGGGGACTAATGAAAAACTGTTTTTT. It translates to CASSLGRGTNEKLFF.

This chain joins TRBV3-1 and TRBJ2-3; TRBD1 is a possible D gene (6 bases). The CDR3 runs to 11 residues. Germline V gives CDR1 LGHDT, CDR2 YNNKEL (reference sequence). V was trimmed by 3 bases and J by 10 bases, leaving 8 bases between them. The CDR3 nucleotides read TGTGCCAGCAGCCAGGGGGCAGCGCAGTATTTT. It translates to CASSQGAAQYF.

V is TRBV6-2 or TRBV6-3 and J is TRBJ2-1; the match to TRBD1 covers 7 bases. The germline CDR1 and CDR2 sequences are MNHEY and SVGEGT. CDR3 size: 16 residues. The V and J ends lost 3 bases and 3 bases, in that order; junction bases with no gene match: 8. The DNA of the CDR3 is TGTGCCAGCAGTTATAACCCCAACAGGGGCTACAATGAGCAGTTCTTC. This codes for CASSYNPNRGYNEQFF.

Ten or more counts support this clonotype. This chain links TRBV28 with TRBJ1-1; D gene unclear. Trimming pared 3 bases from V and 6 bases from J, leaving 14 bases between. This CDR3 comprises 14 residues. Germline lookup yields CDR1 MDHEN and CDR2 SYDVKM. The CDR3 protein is CASSFPRALAEAFF. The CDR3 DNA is TGTGCCAGCAGTTTTCCGAGGGCGTTGGCTGAAGCTTTCTTT.

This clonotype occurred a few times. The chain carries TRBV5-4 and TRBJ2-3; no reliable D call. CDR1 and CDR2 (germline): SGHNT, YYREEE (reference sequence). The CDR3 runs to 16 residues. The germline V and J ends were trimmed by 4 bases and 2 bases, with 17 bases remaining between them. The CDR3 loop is CASSGPTRRPTDTQYF. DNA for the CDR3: TGTGCCAGCAGCGGCCCCACACGGCGGCCCACAGATACGCAGTATTTT.

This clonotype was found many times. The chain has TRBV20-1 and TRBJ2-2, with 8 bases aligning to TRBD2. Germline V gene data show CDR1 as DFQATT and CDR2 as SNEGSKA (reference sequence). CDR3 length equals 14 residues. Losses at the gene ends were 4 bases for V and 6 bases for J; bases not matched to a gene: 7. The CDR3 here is CSAKRPGGSGELFF. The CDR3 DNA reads TGCAGTGCTAAACGTCCGGGGGGGTCCGGGGAGCTGTTTTTT.

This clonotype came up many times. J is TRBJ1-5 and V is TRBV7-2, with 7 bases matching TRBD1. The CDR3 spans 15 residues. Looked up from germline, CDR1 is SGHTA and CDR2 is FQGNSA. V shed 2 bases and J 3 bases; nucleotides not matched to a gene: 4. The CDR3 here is CASSLTGDYNQPQHF. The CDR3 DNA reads TGTGCCAGCAGCTTAACAGGGGATTACAATCAGCCCCAGCATTTT.

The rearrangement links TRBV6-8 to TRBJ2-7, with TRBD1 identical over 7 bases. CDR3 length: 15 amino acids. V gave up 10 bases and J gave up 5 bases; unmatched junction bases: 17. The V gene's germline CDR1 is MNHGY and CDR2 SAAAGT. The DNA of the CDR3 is TGTGCCACCTCGGACGCTCGACAGGGACGGGACGAGCAGTACTTC. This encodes CATSDARQGRDEQYF.

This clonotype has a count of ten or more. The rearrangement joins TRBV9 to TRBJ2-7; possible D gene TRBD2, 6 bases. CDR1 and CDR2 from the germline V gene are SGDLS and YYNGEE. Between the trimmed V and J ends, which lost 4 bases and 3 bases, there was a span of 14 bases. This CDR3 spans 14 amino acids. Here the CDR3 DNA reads TGTGCCAGCAGCTCCCGACTAGGAGGCTACGAGCAGTACTTC. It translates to CASSSRLGGYEQYF.

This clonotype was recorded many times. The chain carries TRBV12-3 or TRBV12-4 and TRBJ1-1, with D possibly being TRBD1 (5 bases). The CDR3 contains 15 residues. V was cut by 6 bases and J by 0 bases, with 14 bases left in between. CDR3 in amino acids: CASSSKRGVNTEAFF. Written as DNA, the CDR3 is TGTGCCAGCAGCTCAAAGAGGGGAGTGAACACTGAAGCTTTCTTT.

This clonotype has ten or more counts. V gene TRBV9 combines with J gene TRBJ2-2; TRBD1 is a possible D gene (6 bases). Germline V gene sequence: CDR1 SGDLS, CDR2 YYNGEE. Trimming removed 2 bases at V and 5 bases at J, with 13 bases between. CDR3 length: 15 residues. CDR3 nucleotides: TGTGCCAGCAGCGTCGTAGGGGGATCGACCGGGGAGCTGTTTTTT. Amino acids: CASSVVGGSTGELFF.

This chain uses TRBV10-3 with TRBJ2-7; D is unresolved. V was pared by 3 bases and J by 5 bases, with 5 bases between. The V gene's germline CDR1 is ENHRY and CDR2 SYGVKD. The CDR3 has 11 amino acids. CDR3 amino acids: CAISETHEQYF. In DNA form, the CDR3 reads TGTGCCATCAGTGAAACCCACGAGCAGTACTTC.

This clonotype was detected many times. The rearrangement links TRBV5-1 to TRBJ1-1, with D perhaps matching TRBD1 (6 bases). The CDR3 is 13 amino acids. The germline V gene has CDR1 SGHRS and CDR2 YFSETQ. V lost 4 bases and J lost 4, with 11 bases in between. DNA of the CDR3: TGCGCCAGCAGCAGGAGGGGGGGCACTGAAGCTTTCTTT. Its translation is CASSRRGGTEAFF.

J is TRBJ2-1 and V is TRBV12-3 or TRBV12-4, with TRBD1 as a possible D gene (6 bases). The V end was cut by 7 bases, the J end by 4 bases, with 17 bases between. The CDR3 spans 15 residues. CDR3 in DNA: TGTGCCAGCATCGAACAGGGTCATAGGTACAATGAGCAGTTCTTC. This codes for CASIEQGHRYNEQFF.

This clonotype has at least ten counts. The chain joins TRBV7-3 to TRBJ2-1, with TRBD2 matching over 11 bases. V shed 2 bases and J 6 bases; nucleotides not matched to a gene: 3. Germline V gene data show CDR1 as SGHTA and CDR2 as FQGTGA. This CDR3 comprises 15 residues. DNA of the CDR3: TGTGCCAGCAGCTTAGTAGCGGGAGGGCGCAATGAGCAGTTCTTC. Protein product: CASSLVAGGRNEQFF.

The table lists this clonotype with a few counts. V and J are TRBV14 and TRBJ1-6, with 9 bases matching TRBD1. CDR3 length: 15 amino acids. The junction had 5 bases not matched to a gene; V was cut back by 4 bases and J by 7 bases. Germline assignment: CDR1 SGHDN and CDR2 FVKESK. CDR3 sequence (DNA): TGTGCCAGCAGCCTGGGACAGGGTCGGAATTCACCCCTCCACTTT. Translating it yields CASSLGQGRNSPLHF.

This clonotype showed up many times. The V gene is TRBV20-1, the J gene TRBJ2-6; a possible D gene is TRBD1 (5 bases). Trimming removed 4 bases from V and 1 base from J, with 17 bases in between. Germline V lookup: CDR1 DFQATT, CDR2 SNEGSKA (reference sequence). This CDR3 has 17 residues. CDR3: CSAKSPGKLSGANVLTF. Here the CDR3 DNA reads TGCAGTGCTAAAAGCCCAGGGAAGTTGTCTGGGGCCAACGTCCTGACTTTC.

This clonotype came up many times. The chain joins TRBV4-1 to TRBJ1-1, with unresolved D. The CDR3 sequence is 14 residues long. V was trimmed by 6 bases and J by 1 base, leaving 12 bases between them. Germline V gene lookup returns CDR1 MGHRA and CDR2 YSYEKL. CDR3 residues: CASSRVGGNTEAFF. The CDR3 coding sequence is TGCGCCAGCAGTCGAGTGGGCGGGAACACTGAAGCTTTCTTT.

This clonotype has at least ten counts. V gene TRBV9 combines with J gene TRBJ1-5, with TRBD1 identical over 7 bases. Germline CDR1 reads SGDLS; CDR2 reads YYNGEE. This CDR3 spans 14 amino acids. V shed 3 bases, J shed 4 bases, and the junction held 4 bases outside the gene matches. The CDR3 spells CASSASGGNQPQHF. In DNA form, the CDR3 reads TGTGCCAGCAGCGCTTCAGGGGGAAATCAGCCCCAGCATTTT.

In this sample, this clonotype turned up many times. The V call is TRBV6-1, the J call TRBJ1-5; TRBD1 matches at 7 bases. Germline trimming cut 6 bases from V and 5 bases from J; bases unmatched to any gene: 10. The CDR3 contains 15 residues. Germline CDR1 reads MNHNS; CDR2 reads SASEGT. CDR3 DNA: TGTGCCAGCAGGCCCGACAGGGTAGCTCATCAGCCCCAGCATTTT. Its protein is CASRPDRVAHQPQHF.

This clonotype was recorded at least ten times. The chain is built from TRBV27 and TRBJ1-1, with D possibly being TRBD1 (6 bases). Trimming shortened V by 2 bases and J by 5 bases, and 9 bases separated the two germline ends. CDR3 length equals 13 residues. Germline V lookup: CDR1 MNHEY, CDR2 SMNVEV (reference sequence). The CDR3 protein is CASSLMQGTEAFF. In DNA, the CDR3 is TGTGCCAGCAGTTTAATGCAGGGGACTGAAGCTTTCTTT.

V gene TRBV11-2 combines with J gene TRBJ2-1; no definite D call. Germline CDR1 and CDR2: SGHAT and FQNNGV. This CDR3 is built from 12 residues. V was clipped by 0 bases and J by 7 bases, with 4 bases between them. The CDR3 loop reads CASSLERNEQFF. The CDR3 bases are TGTGCCAGCAGCTTAGAAAGGAATGAGCAGTTCTTC.

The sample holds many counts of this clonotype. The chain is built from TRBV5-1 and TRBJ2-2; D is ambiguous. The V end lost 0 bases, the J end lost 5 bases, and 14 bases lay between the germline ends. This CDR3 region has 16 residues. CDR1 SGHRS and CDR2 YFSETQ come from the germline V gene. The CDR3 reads CASSLGQALGTGELFF. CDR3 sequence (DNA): TGCGCCAGCAGCTTGGGCCAGGCCCTGGGGACCGGGGAGCTGTTTTTT.

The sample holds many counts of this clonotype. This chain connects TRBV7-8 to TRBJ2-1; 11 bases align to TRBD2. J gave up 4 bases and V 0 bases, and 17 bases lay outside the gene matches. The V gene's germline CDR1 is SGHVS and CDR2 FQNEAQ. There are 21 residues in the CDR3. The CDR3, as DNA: TGTGCCAGCAGCTTAGCGGGGACACCTAAGCCCCGACTAGCGGGGTACAATGAGCAGTTCTTC. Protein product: CASSLAGTPKPRLAGYNEQFF.

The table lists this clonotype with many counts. The CDR3 bases are TGTGCCAGCAGTTATGCGGGGGACGCTAATGAAAAACTGTTTTTT. Its translation is CASSYAGDANEKLFF. The chain links TRBV6-5 to TRBJ1-4; perhaps TRBD1 as D (5 bases). CDR3 length: 15 amino acids. Trimming left V 3 bases short and J 3 bases short, with 11 bases between. Per the germline V gene, CDR1 is MNHEY and CDR2 is SVGAGI.

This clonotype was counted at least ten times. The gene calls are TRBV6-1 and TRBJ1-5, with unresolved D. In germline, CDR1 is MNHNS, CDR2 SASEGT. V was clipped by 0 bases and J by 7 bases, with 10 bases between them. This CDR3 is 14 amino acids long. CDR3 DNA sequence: TGTGCCAGCAGTGAAGCGGGAGGGCCCCAGCCCCAGCATTTT. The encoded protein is CASSEAGGPQPQHF.

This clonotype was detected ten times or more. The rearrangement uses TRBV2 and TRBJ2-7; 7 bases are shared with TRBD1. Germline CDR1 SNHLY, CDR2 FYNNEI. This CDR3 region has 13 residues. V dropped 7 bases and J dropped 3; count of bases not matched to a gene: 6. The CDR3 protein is CASNRGEFYEQYF. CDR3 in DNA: TGTGCCAGCAACAGGGGCGAGTTCTACGAGCAGTACTTC.

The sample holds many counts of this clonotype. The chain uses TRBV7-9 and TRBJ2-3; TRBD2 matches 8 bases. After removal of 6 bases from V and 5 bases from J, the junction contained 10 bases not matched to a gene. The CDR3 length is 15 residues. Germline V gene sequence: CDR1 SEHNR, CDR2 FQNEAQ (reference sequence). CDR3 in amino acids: CASRYEAGGGDTQYF. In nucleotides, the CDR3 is TGTGCCAGCAGGTATGAGGCGGGAGGTGGAGATACGCAGTATTTT.